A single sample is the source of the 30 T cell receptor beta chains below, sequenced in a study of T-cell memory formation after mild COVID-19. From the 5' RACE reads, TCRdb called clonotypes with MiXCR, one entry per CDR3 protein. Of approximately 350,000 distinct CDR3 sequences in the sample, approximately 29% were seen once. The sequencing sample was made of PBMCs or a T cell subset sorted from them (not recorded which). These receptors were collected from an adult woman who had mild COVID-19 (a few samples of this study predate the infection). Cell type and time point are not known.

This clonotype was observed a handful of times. CDR3 protein: CASTWTNNNEQFF. The CDR3 coding sequence is TGTGCCAGCACCTGGACTAATAACAATGAGCAGTTCTTC. The rearrangement joins TRBV11-2 to TRBJ2-1; tentative D call: TRBD2 (6 bases). The CDR3 loop spans 13 amino acids. Germline-derived CDR1 and CDR2 are SGHAT and FQNNGV. V shed 7 bases and J shed 5 bases, with 12 bases lying between them. Full variable domain (remainder filled in from reference TRBV11-2 and TRBJ2-1): EAGVAQSPRYKIIEKRQSVAFWCNPISGHATLYWYQQILGQGPKLLIQFQNNGVVDDSQLPKDRFSAERLKGVDSTLKIQPAKLEDSAVYLCASTWTNNNEQFFGPGTRLTVL.

The CDR3, as DNA: TGCGCCAGCAGCTTGTCTAGCGGGAGGGACAATGAGCAGTTCTTC. Protein product: CASSLSSGRDNEQFF. V gene TRBV5-1 combines with J gene TRBJ2-1; 12 bases line up with TRBD2. Trimming at V came to 1 base and at J to 5 bases, leaving 1 base not matched to a gene. This CDR3 has 15 amino acids. Germline-derived CDR1 and CDR2 are SGHRS and YFSETQ.

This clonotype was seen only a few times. The CDR3 is CASSLPDRVAGYTF. The DNA for the CDR3 is TGTGCCAGCAGTTTACCGGACAGGGTGGCTGGCTACACCTTC. The chain has TRBV12-3 or TRBV12-4 and TRBJ1-2; 8 nucleotides line up with TRBD1. The CDR3 totals 14 residues. V was clipped by 2 bases and J by 7 bases; unmatched bases: 6.

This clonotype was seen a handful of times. The CDR3, as DNA: TGCAGCGTTGCGTCACAGGGAGACACCGGGGAGCTGTTTTTT. Residues: CSVASQGDTGELFF. The V call is TRBV29-1, the J call TRBJ2-2; tentative D call: TRBD1 (6 bases). CDR3 size: 14 residues. V was cut by 4 bases and J by 3 bases, with 12 bases left in between. CDR1 and CDR2 (germline): SQVTM, ANQGSEA.

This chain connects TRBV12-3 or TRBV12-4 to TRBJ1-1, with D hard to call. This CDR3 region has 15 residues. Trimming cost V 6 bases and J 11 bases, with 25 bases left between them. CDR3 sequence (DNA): TGTGCCAGCAGCCACGCTCAAAGCTCACACATGGGGGCTTTCTTT. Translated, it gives CASSHAQSSHMGAFF.

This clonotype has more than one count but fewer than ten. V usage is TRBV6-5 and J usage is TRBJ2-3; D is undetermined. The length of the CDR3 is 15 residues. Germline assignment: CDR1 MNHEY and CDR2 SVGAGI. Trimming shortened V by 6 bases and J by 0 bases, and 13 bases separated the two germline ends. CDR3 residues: CASRDAVTSTDTQYF. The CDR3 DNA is TGTGCCAGCAGAGACGCGGTTACTAGCACAGATACGCAGTATTTT.

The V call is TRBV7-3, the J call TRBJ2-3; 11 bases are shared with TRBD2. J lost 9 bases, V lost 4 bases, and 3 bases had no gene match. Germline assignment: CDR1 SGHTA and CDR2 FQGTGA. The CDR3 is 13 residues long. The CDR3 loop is CASSSTSGNTQYF. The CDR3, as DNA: TGTGCCAGCAGCTCGACTAGCGGGAACACGCAGTATTTT.

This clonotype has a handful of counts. CDR3 DNA sequence: TGTGCCAGCATTCCGGGACTAGCGGCTAGCACAGATACGCAGTATTTT. Protein product: CASIPGLAASTDTQYF. V usage is TRBV12-3 or TRBV12-4 and J usage is TRBJ2-3; 11 bases line up with TRBD2. This CDR3 contains 16 residues. The ends lost 7 bases at V and 0 bases at J; junction bases unmatched: 6.

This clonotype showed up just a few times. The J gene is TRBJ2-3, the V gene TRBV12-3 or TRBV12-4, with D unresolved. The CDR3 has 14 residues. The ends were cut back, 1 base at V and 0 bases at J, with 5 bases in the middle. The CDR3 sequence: CASSLVISTDTQYF. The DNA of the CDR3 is TGTGCCAGCAGTTTAGTCATCAGCACAGATACGCAGTATTTT.

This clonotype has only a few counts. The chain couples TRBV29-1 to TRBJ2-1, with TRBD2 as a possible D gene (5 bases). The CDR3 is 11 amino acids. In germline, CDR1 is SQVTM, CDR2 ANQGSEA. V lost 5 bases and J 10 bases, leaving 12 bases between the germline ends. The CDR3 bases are TGCAGCGTTTCGAGAAGCGGAGAGCAGTTCTTC. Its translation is CSVSRSGEQFF.

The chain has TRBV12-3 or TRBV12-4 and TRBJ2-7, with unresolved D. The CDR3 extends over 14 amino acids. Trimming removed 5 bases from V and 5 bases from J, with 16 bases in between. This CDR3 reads CASSQYPGSDEQYF. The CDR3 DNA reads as TGTGCCAGCAGTCAATACCCGGGTTCCGACGAGCAGTACTTC.

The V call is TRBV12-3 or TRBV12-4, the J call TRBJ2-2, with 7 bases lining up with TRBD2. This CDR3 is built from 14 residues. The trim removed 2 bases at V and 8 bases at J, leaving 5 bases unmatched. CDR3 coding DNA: TGTGCCAGCAGTTTATGGGGGGGAGCAGGGGAGCTGTTTTTT. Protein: CASSLWGGAGELFF.

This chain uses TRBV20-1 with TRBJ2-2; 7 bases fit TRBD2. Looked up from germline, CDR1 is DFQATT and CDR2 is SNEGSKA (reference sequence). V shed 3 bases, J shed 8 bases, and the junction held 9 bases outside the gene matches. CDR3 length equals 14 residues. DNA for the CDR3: TGCAGTGCTAGGGGGCGCGGGAGAGGTGGGGAGCTGTTTTTT. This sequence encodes CSARGRGRGGELFF.

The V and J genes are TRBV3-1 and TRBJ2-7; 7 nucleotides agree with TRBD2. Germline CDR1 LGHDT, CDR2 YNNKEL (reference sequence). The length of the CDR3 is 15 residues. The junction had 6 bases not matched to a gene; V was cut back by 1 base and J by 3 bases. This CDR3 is CASSQGFGGVYEQYF. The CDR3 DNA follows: TGTGCCAGCAGCCAAGGATTTGGGGGGGTCTACGAGCAGTACTTC.

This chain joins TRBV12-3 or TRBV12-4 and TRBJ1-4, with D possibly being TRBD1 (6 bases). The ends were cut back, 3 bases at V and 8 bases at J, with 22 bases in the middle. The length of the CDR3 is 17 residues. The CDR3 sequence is CASSFHLPGTPLEKLFF. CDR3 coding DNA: TGTGCCAGCAGTTTCCATCTTCCGGGGACACCCCTAGAAAAACTGTTTTTT.

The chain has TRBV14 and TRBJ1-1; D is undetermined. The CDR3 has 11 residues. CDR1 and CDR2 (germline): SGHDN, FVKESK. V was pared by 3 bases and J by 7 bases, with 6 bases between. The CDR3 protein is CASSQWDEAFF. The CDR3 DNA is TGTGCCAGCAGCCAGTGGGATGAAGCTTTCTTT.

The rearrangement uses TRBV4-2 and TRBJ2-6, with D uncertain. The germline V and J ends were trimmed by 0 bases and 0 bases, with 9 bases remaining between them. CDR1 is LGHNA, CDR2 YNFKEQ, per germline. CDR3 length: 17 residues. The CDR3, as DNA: TGTGCCAGCAGCCAAGATAGGGCAGCCTCTGGGGCCAACGTCCTGACTTTC. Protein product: CASSQDRAASGANVLTF.

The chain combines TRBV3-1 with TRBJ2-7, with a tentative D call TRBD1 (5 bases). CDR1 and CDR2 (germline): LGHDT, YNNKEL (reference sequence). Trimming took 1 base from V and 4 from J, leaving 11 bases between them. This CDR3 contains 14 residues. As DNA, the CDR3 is TGTGCCAGCAGCCAAGTTCCAGGGCGGTACGAGCAGTACTTC. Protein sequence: CASSQVPGRYEQYF.

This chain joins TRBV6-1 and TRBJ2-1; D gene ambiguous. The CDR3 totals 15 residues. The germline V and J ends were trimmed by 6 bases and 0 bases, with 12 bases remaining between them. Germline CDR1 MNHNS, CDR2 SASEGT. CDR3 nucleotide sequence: TGTGCCAGCAGGACCGACGCTAGCTCCTACAATGAGCAGTTCTTC. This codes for CASRTDASSYNEQFF.

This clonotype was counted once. In DNA form, the CDR3 reads TGTGCCAGCAGCGTAGAGCTTATCAGCAGTGAAGCTTTCTTT. Protein sequence: CASSVELISSEAFF. The genes are TRBV9 and TRBJ1-1; D gene uncertain. Germline V gives CDR1 SGDLS, CDR2 YYNGEE. The CDR3 is 14 residues long. Trimming cost V 0 bases and J 7 bases, with 13 bases left between them.

CDR3 residues: CASSLGAGGPGTDTQYF. The CDR3 DNA follows: TGTGCCAGCAGCTTAGGAGCGGGGGGGCCGGGCACAGATACGCAGTATTTT. The rearrangement uses TRBV7-9 and TRBJ2-3; 10 nucleotides match TRBD2. From germline, CDR1 is SEHNR and CDR2 FQNEAQ (reference sequence). CDR3 size: 17 residues. Trimming cost V 1 base and J 1 base; bases outside gene matches: 5.

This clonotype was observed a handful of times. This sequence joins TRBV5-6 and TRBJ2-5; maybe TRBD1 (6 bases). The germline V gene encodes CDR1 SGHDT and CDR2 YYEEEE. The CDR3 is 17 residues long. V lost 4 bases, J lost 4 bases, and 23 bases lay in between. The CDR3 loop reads CASSGIPEEGQRETQYF. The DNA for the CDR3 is TGTGCCAGCAGCGGGATCCCGGAAGAGGGACAACGAGAGACCCAGTACTTC.

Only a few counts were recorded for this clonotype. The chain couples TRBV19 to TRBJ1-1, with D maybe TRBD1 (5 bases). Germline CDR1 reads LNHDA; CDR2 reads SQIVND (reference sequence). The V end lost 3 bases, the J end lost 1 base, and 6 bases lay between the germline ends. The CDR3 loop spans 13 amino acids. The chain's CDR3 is CASSMGENTEAFF. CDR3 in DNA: TGTGCCAGTAGTATGGGGGAGAACACTGAAGCTTTCTTT.

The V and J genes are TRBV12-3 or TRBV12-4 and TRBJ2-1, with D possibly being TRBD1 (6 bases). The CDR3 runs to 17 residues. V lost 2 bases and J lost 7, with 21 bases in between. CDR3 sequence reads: CASSLSPPGQSGNEQFF. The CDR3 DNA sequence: TGTGCCAGCAGTTTAAGCCCCCCCGGACAGTCCGGGAATGAGCAGTTCTTC.

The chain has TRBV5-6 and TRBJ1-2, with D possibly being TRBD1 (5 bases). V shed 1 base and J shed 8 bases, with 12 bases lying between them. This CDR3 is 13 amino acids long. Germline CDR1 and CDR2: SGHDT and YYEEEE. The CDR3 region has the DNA TGTGCCAGCAGCTTGCGGGGGAGAGGCGGCTACACCTTC. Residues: CASSLRGRGGYTF.

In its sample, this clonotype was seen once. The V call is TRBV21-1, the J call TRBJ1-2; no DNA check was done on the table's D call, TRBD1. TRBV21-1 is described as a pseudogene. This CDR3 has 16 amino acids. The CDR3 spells CASSIRTLLSLYGYTF. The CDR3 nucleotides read TGTGCCAGCAGCATTAGGACGCTCCTATCCCTCTATGGCTACACCTTC.

The CDR3 bases are TGTGCCAGCAGCTTAGCGGGACAGGGTCTTGAGCAGTTCTTC. It is translated as CASSLAGQGLEQFF. The chain is built from TRBV7-9 and TRBJ2-1; 9 bases line up with TRBD1. Germline V CDR1 and CDR2: SEHNR, FQNEAQ (reference sequence). After removal of 0 bases from V and 9 bases from J, the junction contained 3 bases not matched to a gene. CDR3 length equals 14 residues.

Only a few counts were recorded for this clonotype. Written as DNA, the CDR3 is TGTGCCAGCAGTTTTCTCTTGGGCACTGAAGCTTTCTTT. It encodes CASSFLLGTEAFF. The J gene is TRBJ1-1, the V gene TRBV27; D remains unclear. V was cut by 3 bases and J by 4 bases, with 9 bases left in between. The CDR3 loop spans 13 amino acids. From germline, CDR1 is MNHEY and CDR2 SMNVEV (reference sequence).

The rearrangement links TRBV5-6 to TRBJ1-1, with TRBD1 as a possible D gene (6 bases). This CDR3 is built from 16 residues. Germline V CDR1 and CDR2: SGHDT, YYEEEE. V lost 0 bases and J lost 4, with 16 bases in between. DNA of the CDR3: TGTGCCAGCAGCTTGGGGTTGCGACAGGCCGCCACTGAAGCTTTCTTT. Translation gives CASSLGLRQAATEAFF.

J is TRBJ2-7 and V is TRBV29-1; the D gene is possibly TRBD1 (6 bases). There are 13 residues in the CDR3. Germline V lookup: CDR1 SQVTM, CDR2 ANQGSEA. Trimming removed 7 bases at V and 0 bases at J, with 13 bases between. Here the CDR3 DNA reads TGCAGCGGCCAACAGGGAAACTCCTACGAGCAGTACTTC. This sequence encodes CSGQQGNSYEQYF.